This TCR beta chain stems from a study of T-cell memory formation after mild COVID-19. Study-wide points: The finding that pre-infection memory included some responding clones suggested that cross-reactive memory joined. The main location of contracting CD4+ clones was CM and EM, and that of contracting CD8+ clones was EMRA. In second-wave clones peaking day 37, SARS-CoV-2 specificity remained unconfirmed.

UMIs and sample barcodes were carried by the TCR alpha and TCR beta cDNA libraries that 5'RACE produced using constant-segment primers. TCRdb fed the 5' RACE reads into MiXCR, producing one record per CDR3 protein. The sample yields 350,000 or so distinct CDR3 sequences, roughly 21% seen once. Concerning this clonotype itself: Its antigen remains unknown.

The germline V and J ends were trimmed by 4 bases and 8 bases, with 18 bases remaining between them. CDR1 SGHTA and CDR2 FQGTGA come from the germline V gene. The CDR3 runs 15 residues. The sequenced sample was PBMCs or a T cell subset sorted from them (not recorded which). The sequence came from an adult woman who had mild COVID-19 (a few samples of this study predate the infection). Cell type and time point are not known. The chain recombines TRBV7-3 with TRBJ2-1; maybe TRBD1 (6 bases). This CDR3 reads CASSSGAGAVYEQFF. In nucleotides, the CDR3 is TGTGCCAGCAGCTCCGGGGCAGGGGCAGTCTATGAGCAGTTCTTC.